Presented here are 17 T cell receptor beta chains from one specimen sequenced in a study of graft-versus-host responses after intestinal transplantation. Their cognate antigens are unknown. The protocol was immunoSEQ multiplex PCR, while the TCRdb copy is restricted to in-frame clones and leaves out a portion. The table records about 130,000 clones, around 90% of them present only once. This sample comprised unstimulated CD4+ T cells sorted from spleen or lymph node cells, obtained before intestinal transplant. The receptors originated from a human donor who received an intestinal transplant.

The chain links TRBV28 to TRBJ2-2; a weak D match, TRBD1 (6 bases). V was clipped by 3 bases and J by 0 bases, with 11 bases between them. Germline V gene sequence: CDR1 MDHEN, CDR2 SYDVKM. The CDR3 has 16 residues. The CDR3 sequence: CASSFPSGANTGELFF. In DNA form, the CDR3 reads TGTGCCAGCAGTTTCCCCTCAGGGGCGAACACCGGGGAGCTGTTTTTT.

The V call is TRBV5-1, the J call TRBJ2-5, with 7 bases matching TRBD1. The end of the DNA is better explained by TRBJ2-7, so the J call may be wrong. Germline V lookup: CDR1 SGHRS, CDR2 YFSETQ. The length of the CDR3 is 15 residues. The CDR3 coding sequence is TGCGCCAGCAGCTTGTTACAGGGGCCTCTCTACGAGCAGTACTTC. Amino acids: CASSLLQGPLYEQYF.

This clone showed up just once. The chain links TRBV4-2 to TRBJ1-5; 9 bases are a match to TRBD1. Germline V gene sequence: CDR1 LGHNA, CDR2 YNFKEQ. V lost 5 bases, J lost 4 bases, and 12 bases stayed unmatched. The CDR3 extends over 17 amino acids. CDR3 sequence: CASSTINTGTGNQPQHF. CDR3 coding DNA: TGTGCCAGCAGCACAATCAATACCGGGACAGGGAATCAGCCCCAGCATTTT.

The chain employs TRBV15 and TRBJ1-5, with a weak D call TRBD1 (5 bases). CDR1 is LNHNV, CDR2 YYDKDF, per germline (reference sequence). This CDR3 is built from 16 residues. The ends were cut back, 1 base at V and 3 bases at J, with 13 bases in the middle. The CDR3 DNA reads TGTGCCACCAGCAGAGGGCCGGGCAGGGACAATCAGCCCCAGCATTTT. Encoded protein: CATSRGPGRDNQPQHF.

The CDR3 bases are TGTGCCAGCCGATCGACAGGGGGTAATGGCTACACCTTC. Protein: CASRSTGGNGYTF. This chain joins TRBV25-1 and TRBJ1-2; 9 bases match TRBD1. Trimming at V came to 8 bases and at J to 6 bases, leaving 7 bases not matched to a gene. The CDR3 consists of 13 residues. Germline CDR1 is MGHDK and CDR2 is SYGVNS.

This clone is a singleton in its sample. V is TRBV28 and J is TRBJ2-3, with a tentative D call TRBD2 (5 bases). V lost 8 bases and J lost 0, with 18 bases in between. The germline V gene has CDR1 MDHEN and CDR2 SYDVKM. The CDR3 sequence is 16 residues long. The CDR3 spells CASSFAAGPSTDTQYF. In DNA form, the CDR3 reads TGTGCCAGCTCCTTCGCGGCGGGCCCGAGCACAGATACGCAGTATTTT.

This clone was seen just once. The rearrangement links TRBV10-2 to TRBJ2-1; perhaps TRBD2 as D (7 bases). The germline gives CDR1 WSHSY, CDR2 SAAADI. This CDR3 region has 15 residues. Trimming left V 6 bases short and J 7 bases short, with 19 bases between. Here the CDR3 DNA reads TGCGCCAGCAGAGGGGGGGTGTCAATACCTAATGAGCAGTTCTTC. Its protein is CASRGGVSIPNEQFF.

The chain uses TRBV21-1 and TRBJ2-3; the DNA was not used to check the table's D call, TRBD2. TRBV21-1 is an annotated pseudogene. The CDR3 has 18 amino acids. CDR3 in DNA: TGTGCCAGCAGCAAAGCTGCGGGGCGGGAGAATTCCACAGATACGCAGTATTTT. Translating it yields CASSKAAGRENSTDTQYF.

This clone was recorded once. This chain links TRBV5-1 with TRBJ1-1, with a tentative D call TRBD1 (6 bases). The CDR3 runs 12 residues. Per germline, CDR1 SGHRS and CDR2 YFSETQ. Trimming cost V 6 bases and J 5 bases, with 11 bases left between them. This CDR3 reads CASKGGRTEAFF. The CDR3 region has the DNA TGCGCCAGCAAGGGGGGCAGGACTGAAGCTTTCTTT. Using reference TRBV5-1 and TRBJ1-1 for the parts outside the CDR3, the full variable domain is KAGVTQTPRYLIKTRGQQVTLSCSPISGHRSVSWYQQTPGQGLQFLFEYFSETQRNKGNFPGRFSGRQFSNSRSEMNVSTLELGDSALYLCASKGGRTEAFFGQGTRLTVV.

The rearrangement joins TRBV28 to TRBJ2-3; no definite D call. CDR3 length equals 15 residues. Trimming removed 6 bases from V and 0 bases from J, with 13 bases in between. The germline V gene has CDR1 MDHEN and CDR2 SYDVKM. The CDR3 region is CASRSARPSTDTQYF. In nucleotides, the CDR3 is TGTGCCAGCAGGAGTGCCCGCCCTAGCACAGATACGCAGTATTTT.

About this clone itself: Within the sample, other DNA sequences also encode this same CDR3. The chain has TRBV5-1 and TRBJ2-5; a weak D match, TRBD1 (6 bases). The length of the CDR3 is 13 residues. Per the germline V gene, CDR1 is SGHRS and CDR2 is YFSETQ. V lost 0 bases and J 5 bases, leaving 8 bases between the germline ends. DNA for the CDR3: TGCGCCAGCAGCTTGGTGAGGGGGGAGACCCAGTACTTC. Its translation: CASSLVRGETQYF. The full variable domain, rest sourced from reference TRBV5-1 and TRBJ2-5, is KAGVTQTPRYLIKTRGQQVTLSCSPISGHRSVSWYQQTPGQGLQFLFEYFSETQRNKGNFPGRFSGRQFSNSRSEMNVSTLELGDSALYLCASSLVRGETQYFGPGTRLLVL.

This chain connects TRBV11-1 to TRBJ2-2, with 8 bases fitting TRBD1. Germline V gene sequence: CDR1 SGHAT, CDR2 FQDESV (reference sequence). V was clipped by 4 bases and J by 7 bases; unmatched bases: 8. The CDR3 contains 15 residues. The DNA of the CDR3 is TGTGCCAGCAGCTCCCCCAGGGGGCAAAGCGGGGAGCTGTTTTTT. It translates to CASSSPRGQSGELFF.

A single count supports this clone. The V call is TRBV5-6, the J call TRBJ2-2; tentatively, D is TRBD1 (6 bases). Germline values: CDR1 SGHDT, CDR2 YYEEEE. The germline V and J ends were trimmed by 5 bases and 3 bases, with 17 bases remaining between them. The CDR3 covers 16 residues. CDR3: CASSPTGRGDTGELFF. The CDR3 region has the DNA TGTGCCAGCAGTCCTACAGGCAGGGGAGACACCGGGGAGCTGTTTTTT. Together with reference TRBV5-6 and TRBJ2-2, the CDR3 gives the full variable domain: DAGVTQSPTHLIKTRGQQVTLRCSPKSGHDTVSWYQQALGQGPQFIFQYYEEEERQRGNFPDRFSGHQFPNYSSELNVNALLLGDSALYLCASSPTGRGDTGELFFGEGSRLTVL.

Written as DNA, the CDR3 is TGTGCCAGTAGCGAACAAGGACAGGGTGACTACGAGCAGTACTTC. Translated, it gives CASSEQGQGDYEQYF. The rearrangement links TRBV19 to TRBJ2-5; 8 bases align to TRBD1. The J call may be in error: the DNA end matches TRBJ2-7 better. CDR3 length equals 15 residues. Germline V gene data show CDR1 as LNHDA and CDR2 as SQIVND (reference sequence).

This clone was counted between two and nine times. This chain connects TRBV7-2 to TRBJ2-7; D is undetermined. V shed 7 bases and J shed 6 bases, with 13 bases lying between them. The CDR3 extends over 12 amino acids. Per germline, CDR1 SGHTA and CDR2 FQGNSA. In nucleotides, the CDR3 is TGTGCCAGCACCTCAGAGTTTGGCGAGCAGTACTTC. Translated: CASTSEFGEQYF.

The rearrangement links TRBV4-3 to TRBJ1-5, with D possibly being TRBD1 (5 bases). Germline V lookup: CDR1 LGHNA, CDR2 YSLEER. The CDR3 runs 16 residues. Trimming left V 0 bases short and J 7 bases short, with 16 bases between. The chain's CDR3 is CASSQDVTDPFQPQHF. The CDR3 coding sequence is TGCGCCAGCAGCCAAGATGTGACAGATCCATTCCAGCCCCAGCATTTT.

The gene calls are TRBV13 and TRBJ2-1; 7 bases fit TRBD1. Germline V lookup: CDR1 PRHDT, CDR2 FYEKMQ (reference sequence). J gave up 4 bases and V 3 bases, and 3 bases lay outside the gene matches. This CDR3 spans 14 amino acids. This chain's CDR3 is CASSLSGQYNEQFF. The CDR3 DNA reads as TGTGCCAGCAGCTTGTCGGGACAGTACAATGAGCAGTTCTTC.